The 8 T cell receptor beta chains listed next were all sequenced from one sample in a study of post-analysis software for immune sequencing data. General study results and limits: Roughly five TRBV segments appeared more often in patients than in controls, and TRBV5-6, TRBV5-1 and TRBV20-1 were among these.

Which antigens these TCRs recognize remains unknown. The library was made from cDNA and included unique molecular identifiers. In TCRdb, the PCR reads were re-called with MiXCR into one record per CDR3 protein. In the table there are about 460,000 distinct CDR3 sequences, roughly 45% of which are singletons. Material: blood. These receptors originate from a girl aged 10 to 17 with multiple sclerosis.

The V and J genes are TRBV7-2 and TRBJ1-1; D might be TRBD1 (6 bases). The CDR3 runs 14 residues. V was cut by 1 base and J by 1 base, with 7 bases left in between. Germline CDR1 and CDR2: SGHTA and FQGNSA. The CDR3 loop reads CASSLVGQNTEAFF. CDR3 DNA: TGTGCCAGCAGCTTAGTGGGACAGAACACTGAAGCTTTCTTT.

This clonotype has only a few counts. The genes are TRBV13 and TRBJ2-6; 10 nucleotides line up with TRBD1. With V trimmed by 5 bases and J by 0 bases, 13 bases remained unmatched. The germline V gene has CDR1 PRHDT and CDR2 FYEKMQ (reference sequence). The CDR3 totals 20 residues. The CDR3 coding sequence is TGTGCCAGCAGCCAGTTAACCCCGGACAGGGGGGTCTCTGGGGCCAACGTCCTGACTTTC. This translates into CASSQLTPDRGVSGANVLTF.

V is TRBV20-1 and J is TRBJ2-3; D is possibly TRBD2 (6 bases). Looked up from germline, CDR1 is DFQATT and CDR2 is SNEGSKA (reference sequence). This CDR3 has 15 amino acids. Trimming pared 3 bases from V and 6 bases from J, leaving 19 bases between. The CDR3 reads CSARPRDSPTDTQYF. The CDR3 nucleotides are TGCAGTGCTAGGCCGAGGGACTCTCCGACGGATACGCAGTATTTT.

This chain joins TRBV20-1 and TRBJ2-5; 7 bases agree with TRBD1. This CDR3 has 16 amino acids. After removal of 6 bases from V and 4 bases from J, the junction contained 17 bases not matched to a gene. In germline, CDR1 is DFQATT, CDR2 SNEGSKA (reference sequence). The CDR3 region has the DNA TGCAGTGCACAGAGACAGGGACGAGAGGCGTTAGAGACCCAGTACTTC. Translating it yields CSAQRQGREALETQYF.

The V gene is TRBV27, the J gene TRBJ2-6; D is uncertain. V lost 5 bases to trimming and J lost 4 bases, with 15 bases between them. There are 16 residues in the CDR3. Germline CDR1 is MNHEY and CDR2 is SMNVEV (reference sequence). CDR3 nucleotides: TGTGCCAGCAGTCTCTCAAGGGTTTCCGGGGCCAACGTCCTGACTTTC. It encodes CASSLSRVSGANVLTF.

This clonotype was detected only a few times. The chain is built from TRBV3-1 and TRBJ2-3; 15 bases map to TRBD2. This CDR3 spans 18 amino acids. V shed 2 bases and J 5 bases; nucleotides not matched to a gene: 8. The germline CDR1 and CDR2 sequences are LGHDT and YNNKEL (reference sequence). The CDR3 DNA follows: TGTGCCAGCAGCCAATCTCCGGGACTAGCGGGAGGCGAAGATACGCAGTATTTT. Residues: CASSQSPGLAGGEDTQYF.

The chain carries TRBV11-2 and TRBJ2-1; unclear D gene. The CDR3 length is 15 residues. The V gene lost 2 bases and the J gene lost 8 bases, with 16 bases spanning the gap. Germline loops: CDR1 SGHAT, CDR2 FQNNGV. CDR3 nucleotide sequence: TGTGCCAGCAGCTTACTCGGCTCGCTGGCCGATGAGCAGTTCTTC. Translation gives CASSLLGSLADEQFF.

V usage is TRBV10-2 and J usage is TRBJ1-5; the D gene is possibly TRBD1 (5 bases). The V and J ends lost 4 bases and 9 bases respectively, with 10 bases between them. Per the germline V gene, CDR1 is WSHSY and CDR2 is SAAADI. The CDR3 is 12 residues long. The CDR3 sequence: CASSGGKRPQHF. Written as DNA, the CDR3 is TGCGCCAGCAGTGGGGGCAAGCGGCCCCAGCATTTT.